This entry lists 14 T cell receptor beta chains sequenced from one sample in a study of blood T cell repertoires in COVID-19. Clones were sequenced by immunoSEQ multiplex PCR, and TCRdb holds only the in-frame ones, with some missing. This sample has about 61,000 clones, with around 73% found just once. The source material was peripheral blood. The receptors derive from a man older than 75 with active or convalescent COVID-19.

This sequence joins TRBV7-9 and TRBJ1-1; 7 bases are a match to TRBD1. Germline V gene sequence: CDR1 SEHNR, CDR2 FQNEAQ (reference sequence). The CDR3 is 13 amino acids. V shed 6 bases, J shed 1 base, and the junction held 2 bases outside the gene matches. This chain's CDR3 is CASRWTGNTEAFF. For the CDR3, the DNA is TGTGCCAGCAGGTGGACAGGGAACACTGAAGCTTTCTTT.

The V gene is TRBV7-2, the J gene TRBJ2-1, with 10 positions matching TRBD2. J lost 6 bases, V lost 5 bases, and 4 bases had no gene match. The CDR3 has 14 amino acids. CDR1 SGHTA and CDR2 FQGNSA come from the germline V gene. The CDR3 DNA reads TGTGCCAGCAGCCCCCGGACTAGCGGCAATGAGCAGTTCTTC. Translation gives CASSPRTSGNEQFF.

This chain uses TRBV7-9 with TRBJ2-2; 7 bases are shared with TRBD1. CDR1 is SEHNR and CDR2 is FQNEAQ in the germline V gene (reference sequence). Losses at the gene ends were 5 bases for V and 3 bases for J; bases not matched to a gene: 6. This CDR3 comprises 15 residues. CDR3 in DNA: TGTGCCAGCAGCCCTCAAGGGGGCTACACCGGGGAGCTGTTTTTT. Amino acid sequence: CASSPQGGYTGELFF.

The chain combines TRBV7-3 with TRBJ2-1; the match to TRBD2 covers 13 bases. Germline V gene data show CDR1 as SGHTA and CDR2 as FQGTGA. The length of the CDR3 is 17 residues. The junction had 6 bases not matched to a gene; V was cut back by 4 bases and J by 3 bases. The CDR3 spells CASSYVGTSGVYNEQFF. CDR3 nucleotides: TGTGCCAGCAGCTATGTGGGGACTAGCGGGGTCTACAATGAGCAGTTCTTC.

The chain links TRBV5-1 to TRBJ1-4; D ambiguous. CDR3 length: 16 residues. In germline, CDR1 is SGHRS, CDR2 YFSETQ. The ends were cut back, 2 bases at V and 3 bases at J, with 14 bases in the middle. The CDR3 DNA sequence: TGCGCCAGCAGCTTCCTAGAAAATTCGGCTAATGAAAAACTGTTTTTT. It yields the protein CASSFLENSANEKLFF.

This clone was seen at least ten times. This chain links TRBV6-6 with TRBJ1-4; 10 nucleotides line up with TRBD1. This CDR3 has 14 residues. The V segment lost 6 bases and the J segment 12 bases; nucleotides outside the gene matches: 10. Germline V gene data show CDR1 as MNHNY and CDR2 as SVGAGI (reference sequence). CDR3 nucleotide sequence: TGTGCCAGCAGGACCGGGACAGGGGTCGAGGAACTGTTTTTT. Its protein is CASRTGTGVEELFF.

This clone has just one count. Other DNA sequences in the sample encode the same CDR3. The V call is TRBV6-2 or TRBV6-3, the J call TRBJ1-2; D unclear. V was trimmed by 5 bases and J by 4 bases, leaving 23 bases between them. The CDR3 contains 17 residues. Germline V gene data show CDR1 as MNHEY and CDR2 as SVGEGT. The CDR3 DNA sequence: TGTGCCAGCAGTAACCTCCTCCGGGTCTTCCGCGGCTATGGCTACACCTTC. The encoded protein is CASSNLLRVFRGYGYTF.

This rearrangement joins TRBV7-3 to TRBJ1-1; D may be TRBD1 (5 bases). Between the trimmed V and J ends, which lost 6 bases and 0 bases, there was a span of 11 bases. The germline CDR1 and CDR2 sequences are SGHTA and FQGTGA. The CDR3 consists of 14 residues. Written as DNA, the CDR3 is TGTGCCAGCAGGGGGACTTTTTTGAACACTGAAGCTTTCTTT. As protein: CASRGTFLNTEAFF.

The chain carries TRBV7-8 and TRBJ2-6; no clear D gene. Trimming removed 2 bases at V and 1 base at J, with 6 bases between. CDR1 and CDR2 (germline): SGHVS, FQNEAQ. This CDR3 is 15 amino acids long. CDR3 bases: TGTGCCAGCAGCTTATGGCTTTCTGGGGCCAACGTCCTGACTTTC. It translates to CASSLWLSGANVLTF.

The chain combines TRBV27 with TRBJ1-5, with TRBD1 matching over 11 bases. The ends lost 7 bases at V and 3 bases at J; junction bases unmatched: 11. CDR3 length equals 17 residues. In germline, CDR1 is MNHEY, CDR2 SMNVEV (reference sequence). The CDR3 region has the DNA TGTGCCAGCACCGAACCTGGACAGGGGGCCCACAATCAGCCCCAGCATTTT. This encodes CASTEPGQGAHNQPQHF.

As for this clone: The junction departs from the called germline gene at one end, perhaps through a read error. The genes are TRBV6-2 or TRBV6-3 and TRBJ2-7; TRBD1 matches 9 bases. The CDR3 sequence is 13 residues long. The germline V gene has CDR1 MNHEY and CDR2 SVGEGT. CDR3 in DNA: TGTGCCAGCAGTTGGTTCCGGGACAGGGACCCTCGGTTC. Residues: CASSWFRDRDPRF.

CDR3 region: CASSPAYEQYF. For the CDR3, the DNA is TGTGCCAGCAGCCCCGCCTACGAGCAGTACTTC. The chain links TRBV14 to TRBJ2-7, with D uncertain. From germline, CDR1 is SGHDN and CDR2 FVKESK. This CDR3 spans 11 amino acids. Trimming stripped 4 bases from V and 2 bases from J, with 3 bases between.

The V call is TRBV9, the J call TRBJ1-1; D possibly corresponds to TRBD1 (5 bases). Between the trimmed V and J ends, which lost 5 bases and 1 base, there was a span of 15 bases. Germline assignment: CDR1 SGDLS and CDR2 YYNGEE. The CDR3 is 15 amino acids. CDR3 bases: TGTGCCAGCAGGACATCAGGGTGGTCGAACACTGAAGCTTTCTTT. It codes for CASRTSGWSNTEAFF. The variable domain in full, with the rest retrieved from reference TRBV9 and TRBJ1-1, is DSGVTQTPKHLITATGQRVTLRCSPRSGDLSVYWYQQSLDQGLQFLIQYYNGEERAKGNILERFSAQQFPDLHSELNLSSLELGDSALYFCASRTSGWSNTEAFFGQGTRLTVV.

This clone was seen at least ten times. The rearrangement links TRBV7-2 to TRBJ2-1, with a weak D call TRBD2 (6 bases). CDR3 length: 13 amino acids. The ends were cut back, 6 bases at V and 4 bases at J, with 10 bases in the middle. The germline V gene has CDR1 SGHTA and CDR2 FQGNSA. CDR3 amino acids: CASRPGLYNEQFF. CDR3 nucleotide sequence: TGTGCCAGCAGACCGGGACTTTACAATGAGCAGTTCTTC.